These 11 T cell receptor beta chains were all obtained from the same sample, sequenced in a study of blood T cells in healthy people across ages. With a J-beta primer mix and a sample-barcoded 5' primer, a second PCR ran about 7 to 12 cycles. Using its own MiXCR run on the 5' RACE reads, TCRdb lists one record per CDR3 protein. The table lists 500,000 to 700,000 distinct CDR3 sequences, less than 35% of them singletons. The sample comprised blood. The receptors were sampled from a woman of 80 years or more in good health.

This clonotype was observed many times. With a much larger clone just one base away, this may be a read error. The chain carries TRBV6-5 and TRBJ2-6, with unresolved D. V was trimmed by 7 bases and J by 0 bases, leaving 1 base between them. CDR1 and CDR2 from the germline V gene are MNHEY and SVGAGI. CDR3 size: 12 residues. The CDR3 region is CASTSGANVLTF. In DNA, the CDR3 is TGTGCCAGCACCTCTGGGGCCAACGTCCTGACTTTC.

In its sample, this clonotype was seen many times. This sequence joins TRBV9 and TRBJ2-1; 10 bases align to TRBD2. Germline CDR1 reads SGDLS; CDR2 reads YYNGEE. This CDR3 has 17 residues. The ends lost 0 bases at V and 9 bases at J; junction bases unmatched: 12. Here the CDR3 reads CASSVEPSGGPTSEQFF. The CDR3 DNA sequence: TGTGCCAGCAGCGTAGAACCTAGCGGGGGACCGACAAGTGAGCAGTTCTTC.

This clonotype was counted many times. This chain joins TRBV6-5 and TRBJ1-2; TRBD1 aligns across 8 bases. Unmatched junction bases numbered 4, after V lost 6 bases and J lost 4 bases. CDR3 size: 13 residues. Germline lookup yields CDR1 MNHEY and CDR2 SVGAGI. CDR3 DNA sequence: TGTGCCAGCAGACGAGGACAGGGCTATGGCTACACCTTC. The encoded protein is CASRRGQGYGYTF.

The CDR3 DNA reads TGCGCCAGCAGCCAAAAGGGGGACAACTACAATGAGCAGTTCTTC. Its protein product is CASSQKGDNYNEQFF. This chain links TRBV4-3 with TRBJ2-1, with D perhaps matching TRBD1 (6 bases). In germline, CDR1 is LGHNA, CDR2 YSLEER. This CDR3 spans 15 amino acids. V lost 2 bases to trimming and J lost 3 bases, with 11 bases between them.

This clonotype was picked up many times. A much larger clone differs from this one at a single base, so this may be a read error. CDR3: CATSTRTTIFHEQYF. DNA of the CDR3: TGTGCCACCAGCACCAGGACAACTATATTCCATGAGCAGTACTTC. J is TRBJ2-5 and V is TRBV15; tentatively, D is TRBD1 (5 bases). The CDR3 length is 15 residues. The V and J ends lost 4 bases and 11 bases respectively, with 23 bases between them. Germline-derived CDR1 and CDR2 are LNHNV and YYDKDF (reference sequence).

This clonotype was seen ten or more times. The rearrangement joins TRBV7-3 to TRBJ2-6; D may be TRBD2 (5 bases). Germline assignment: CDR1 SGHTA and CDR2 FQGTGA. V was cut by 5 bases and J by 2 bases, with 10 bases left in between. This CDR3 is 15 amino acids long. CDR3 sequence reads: CASSRDQAGANVLTF. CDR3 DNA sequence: TGTGCCAGCAGCCGGGATCAGGCTGGGGCCAACGTCCTGACTTTC.

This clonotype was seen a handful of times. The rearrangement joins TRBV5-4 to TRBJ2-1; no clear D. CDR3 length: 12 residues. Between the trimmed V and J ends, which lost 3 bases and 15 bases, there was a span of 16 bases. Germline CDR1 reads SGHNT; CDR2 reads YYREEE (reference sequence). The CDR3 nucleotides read TGTGCCAGCAGCTCCTCTGTTGGGCCGCGGTTCTTC. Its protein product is CASSSSVGPRFF. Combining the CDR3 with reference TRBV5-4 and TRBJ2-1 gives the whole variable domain ETGVTQSPTHLIKTRGQQVTLRCSSQSGHNTVSWYQQALGQGPQFIFQYYREEENGRGNFPPRFSGLQFPNYSSELNVNALELDDSALYLCASSSSVGPRFFGPGTRLTVL.

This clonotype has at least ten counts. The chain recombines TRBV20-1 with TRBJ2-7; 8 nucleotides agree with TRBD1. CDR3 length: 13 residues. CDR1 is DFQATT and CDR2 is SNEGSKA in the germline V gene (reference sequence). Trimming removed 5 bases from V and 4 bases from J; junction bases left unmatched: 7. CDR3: CSASRQGRYEQYF. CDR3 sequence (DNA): TGCAGTGCTTCCCGACAGGGGAGATACGAGCAGTACTTC.

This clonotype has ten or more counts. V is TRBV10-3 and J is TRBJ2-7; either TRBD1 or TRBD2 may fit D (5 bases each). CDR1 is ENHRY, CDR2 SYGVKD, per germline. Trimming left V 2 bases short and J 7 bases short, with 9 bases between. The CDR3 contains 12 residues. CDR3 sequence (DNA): TGTGCCATCAGTGAGAGGGGAGAGGAGCAGTACTTC. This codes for CAISERGEEQYF.

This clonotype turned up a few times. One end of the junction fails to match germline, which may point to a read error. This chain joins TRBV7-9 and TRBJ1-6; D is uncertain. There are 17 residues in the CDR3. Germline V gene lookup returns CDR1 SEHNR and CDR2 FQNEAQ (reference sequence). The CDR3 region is CASSLVKDLGVNSPLHF. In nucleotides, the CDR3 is TGTGCCAGCAGCTTAGTGAAAGACTTGGGTGTTAATTCTCCCCTCCACTTT.

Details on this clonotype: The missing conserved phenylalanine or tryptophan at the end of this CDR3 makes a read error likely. The chain's CDR3 is CSARDPRPGLRGYTS. CDR3 DNA: TGCAGTGCTAGAGATCCCCGGCCAGGTTTAAGAGGCTACACCTCC. This chain links TRBV20-1 with TRBJ1-2; D unclear. The V end lost 0 bases, the J end lost 8 bases, and 19 bases lay between the germline ends. The CDR3 covers 15 residues. The germline V gene has CDR1 DFQATT and CDR2 SNEGSKA (reference sequence).